The 3 T cell receptor beta chains presented below share a single source sample, sequenced in a study of blood T cell repertoires in COVID-19 (TCRdb year 2020). Receptors were amplified or captured by the immunoSEQ multiplex PCR assay. TCRdb mirrors the immuneACCESS table, restricted to in-frame sequences. Some clones are absent from its copies; in checked studies, under half trace to an unresolved V gene, and the reason for the others is unknown. The sample includes 80,000 to 100,000 clones, with around 96% observed a single time. Of the sample, about 4.5% is held by the ten largest clones. The sequenced sample was peripheral blood. These receptors were obtained from a human donor with active COVID-19. The donor label of this sample is uncertain.

This chain connects TRBV6-2 or TRBV6-3 to TRBJ2-7, with 8 positions matching TRBD1. J gave up 4 bases and V 2 bases, and 7 bases lay outside the gene matches. The CDR3 length is 15 residues. Germline V lookup: CDR1 MNHEY, CDR2 SVGEGT. CDR3 sequence: CASSYPGQGSYEQYF. The CDR3 DNA reads as TGTGCCAGCAGTTACCCCGGACAGGGATCGTACGAGCAGTACTTC.

This clone was seen just once. The V gene is TRBV12-3 or TRBV12-4, the J gene TRBJ2-2; possible D gene TRBD2, 5 bases. The CDR3 spans 13 residues. V was shortened by 11 bases and J by 1 base, with 11 bases between the two germline ends. The CDR3 sequence is CASEGGNTGELFF. The CDR3 coding sequence is TGTGCCTCCGAGGGCGGGAACACCGGGGAGCTGTTTTTT.

This chain uses TRBV27 with TRBJ2-5; TRBD1 matches 7 bases. CDR1 is MNHEY and CDR2 is SMNVEV in the germline V gene (reference sequence). CDR3 size: 16 residues. The V segment lost 2 bases and the J segment 4 bases; nucleotides outside the gene matches: 10. CDR3 nucleotide sequence: TGTGCCAGCAGTTTAGGTTTAACGACAGGGACAGAGACCCAGTACTTC. It translates to CASSLGLTTGTETQYF.